This record covers a single T cell receptor beta chain. Its antigen is still unknown. This specimen belongs to a study of a mutant IDH1 vaccine in newly diagnosed glioma. This table comes from immunoSEQ multiplex PCR, and its TCRdb copy is limited to in-frame clones, with some not included. The table lists 110,000 or so clones, under 90% of them singletons, with 0.5% to 0.65% in the top ten. This CDR3 comprises 16 residues. Time point in this sample: week 11, during vaccination. Every vaccine dose comprised 300 ug of mutant IDH1 20-mer peptide plus topical imiquimod. Each astrocytoma in the donors was new, WHO grade 3 or 4, IDH1-mutant and ATRX-lost.

This specimen consisted of PBMCs, obtained from a glioma patient whose treatment included an IDH1 peptide vaccine. The chain links TRBV12-2 to TRBJ2-1. TRBV12-2 is reported as a pseudogene. This clonotype was sampled from a woman aged 50 to 60 with glioma. The CDR3 nucleotides are TGTGCAAGTCGCTTAGGGCCTCGGGGGCACTACAATGAGCAGTTCTTC. Its protein product is CASRLGPRGHYNEQFF.